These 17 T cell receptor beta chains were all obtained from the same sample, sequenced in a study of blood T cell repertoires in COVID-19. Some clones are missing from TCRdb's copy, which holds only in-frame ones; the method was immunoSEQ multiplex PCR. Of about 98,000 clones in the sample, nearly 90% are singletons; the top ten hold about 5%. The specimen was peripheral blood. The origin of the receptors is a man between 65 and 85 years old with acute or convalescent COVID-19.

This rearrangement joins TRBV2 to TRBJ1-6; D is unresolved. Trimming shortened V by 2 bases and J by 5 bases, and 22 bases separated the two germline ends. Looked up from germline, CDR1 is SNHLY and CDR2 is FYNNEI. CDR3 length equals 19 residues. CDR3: CASSESLGSGGINNSPLHF. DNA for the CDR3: TGTGCCAGCAGTGAAAGTCTAGGAAGTGGAGGGATCAATAATTCACCCCTCCACTTT. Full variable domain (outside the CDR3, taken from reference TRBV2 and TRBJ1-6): EPEVTQTPSHQVTQMGQEVILRCVPISNHLYFYWYRQILGQKVEFLVSFYNNEISEKSEIFDDQFSVERPDGSNFTLKIRSTKLEDSAMYFCASSESLGSGGINNSPLHFGNGTRLTVT.

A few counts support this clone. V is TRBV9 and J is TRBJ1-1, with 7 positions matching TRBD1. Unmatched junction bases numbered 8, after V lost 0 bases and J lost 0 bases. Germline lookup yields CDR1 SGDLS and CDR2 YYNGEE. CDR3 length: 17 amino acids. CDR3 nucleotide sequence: TGTGCCAGCAGCGTAGTGAAAGGGGGCAAGATGAACACTGAAGCTTTCTTT. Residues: CASSVVKGGKMNTEAFF.

Here the CDR3 DNA reads TGTGCCAGCAGTTTATATAGCAGCTTCAATCAGCCCCAGCATTTT. It specifies CASSLYSSFNQPQHF. This rearrangement joins TRBV28 to TRBJ1-5; no reliable D call. The germline V gene has CDR1 MDHEN and CDR2 SYDVKM. This CDR3 has 15 residues. Trimming removed 1 base from V and 3 bases from J, with 10 bases in between. The full variable domain, its missing parts supplied by reference TRBV28 and TRBJ1-5, is DVKVTQSSRYLVKRTGEKVFLECVQDMDHENMFWYRQDPGLGLRLIYFSYDVKMKEKGDIPEGYSVSREKKERFSLILESASTNQTSMYLCASSLYSSFNQPQHFGDGTRLSIL.

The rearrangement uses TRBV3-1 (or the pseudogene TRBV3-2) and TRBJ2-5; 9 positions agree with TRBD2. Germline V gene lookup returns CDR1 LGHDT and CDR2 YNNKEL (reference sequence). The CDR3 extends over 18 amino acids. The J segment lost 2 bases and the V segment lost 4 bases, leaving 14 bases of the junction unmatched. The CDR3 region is CASSPWGAGGPEQETQYF. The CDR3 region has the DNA TGTGCCAGCAGCCCCTGGGGAGCGGGGGGCCCTGAACAAGAGACCCAGTACTTC.

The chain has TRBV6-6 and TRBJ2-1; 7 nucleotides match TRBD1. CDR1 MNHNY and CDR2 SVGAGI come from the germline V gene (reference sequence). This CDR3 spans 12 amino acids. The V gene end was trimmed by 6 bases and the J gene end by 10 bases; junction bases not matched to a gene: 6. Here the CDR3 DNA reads TGTGCCAGCAGCTCGACAGGGAAGGAGCAGTTCTTC. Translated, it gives CASSSTGKEQFF.

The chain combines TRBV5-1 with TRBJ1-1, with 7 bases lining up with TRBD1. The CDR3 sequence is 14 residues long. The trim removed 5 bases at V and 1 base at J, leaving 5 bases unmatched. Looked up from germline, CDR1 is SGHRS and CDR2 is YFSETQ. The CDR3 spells CASRWDSSNTEAFF. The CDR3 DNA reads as TGCGCCAGCAGGTGGGACAGTTCGAACACTGAAGCTTTCTTT.

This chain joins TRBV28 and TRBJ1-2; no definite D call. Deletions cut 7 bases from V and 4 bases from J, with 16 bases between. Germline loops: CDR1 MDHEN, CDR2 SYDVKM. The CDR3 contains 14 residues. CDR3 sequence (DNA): TGTGCCAGCACCCCCCTAGTTCTCCCCTATGGCTACACCTTC. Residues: CASTPLVLPYGYTF.

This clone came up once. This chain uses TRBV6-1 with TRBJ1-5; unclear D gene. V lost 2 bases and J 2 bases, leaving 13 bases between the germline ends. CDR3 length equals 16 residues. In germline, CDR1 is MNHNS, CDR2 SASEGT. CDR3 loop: CASSERREAGNQPQHF. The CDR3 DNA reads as TGTGCCAGCAGTGAACGGCGGGAGGCGGGCAATCAGCCCCAGCATTTT.

CDR3 bases: TGTGCCAGCAGCCTTAGGACCGGGACAGGTCCCAATAATTCACCCCTCCACTTT. Translation gives CASSLRTGTGPNNSPLHF. The rearrangement joins TRBV2 to TRBJ1-6, with 8 positions matching TRBD1. This CDR3 has 18 residues. Trimming removed 6 bases from V and 5 bases from J; junction bases left unmatched: 15. Germline CDR1 and CDR2: SNHLY and FYNNEI.

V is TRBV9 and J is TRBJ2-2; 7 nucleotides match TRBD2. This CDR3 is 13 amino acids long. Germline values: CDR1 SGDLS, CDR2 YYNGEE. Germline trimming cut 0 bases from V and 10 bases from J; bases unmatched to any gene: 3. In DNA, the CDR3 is TGTGCCAGCAGCGTAGGACTAGCTGAGGAGCTGTTTTTT. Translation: CASSVGLAEELFF. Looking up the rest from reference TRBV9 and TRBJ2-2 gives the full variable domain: DSGVTQTPKHLITATGQRVTLRCSPRSGDLSVYWYQQSLDQGLQFLIQYYNGEERAKGNILERFSAQQFPDLHSELNLSSLELGDSALYFCASSVGLAEELFFGEGSRLTVL.

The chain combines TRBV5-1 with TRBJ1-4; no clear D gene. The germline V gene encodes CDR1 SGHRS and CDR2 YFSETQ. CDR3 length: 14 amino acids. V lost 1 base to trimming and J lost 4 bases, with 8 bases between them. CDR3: CASSLSSRNEKLFF. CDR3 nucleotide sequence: TGCGCCAGCAGCTTGTCGTCCCGTAATGAAAAACTGTTTTTT.

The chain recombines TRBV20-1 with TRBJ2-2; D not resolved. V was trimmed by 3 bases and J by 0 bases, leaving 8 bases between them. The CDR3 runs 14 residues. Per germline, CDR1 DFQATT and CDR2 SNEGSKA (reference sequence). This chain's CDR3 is CSASPLPNTGELFF. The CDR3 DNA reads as TGCAGTGCTAGTCCTCTTCCGAACACCGGGGAGCTGTTTTTT.

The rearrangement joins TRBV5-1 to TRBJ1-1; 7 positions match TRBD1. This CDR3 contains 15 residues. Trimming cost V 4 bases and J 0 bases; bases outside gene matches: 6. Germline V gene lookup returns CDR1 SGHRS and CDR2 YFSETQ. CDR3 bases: TGCGCCAGCAGCCCACCACAGGGGTTGAACACTGAAGCTTTCTTT. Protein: CASSPPQGLNTEAFF.

The CDR3 bases are TGTGCCAGCAGCTCCTTGACTGGACAAGAGACCCAGTACTTC. Its translation is CASSSLTGQETQYF. The gene calls are TRBV7-9 and TRBJ2-5; D not certain. CDR1 and CDR2 from the germline V gene are SEHNR and FQNEAQ (reference sequence). Trimming removed 4 bases at V and 2 bases at J, with 11 bases between. There are 14 residues in the CDR3.

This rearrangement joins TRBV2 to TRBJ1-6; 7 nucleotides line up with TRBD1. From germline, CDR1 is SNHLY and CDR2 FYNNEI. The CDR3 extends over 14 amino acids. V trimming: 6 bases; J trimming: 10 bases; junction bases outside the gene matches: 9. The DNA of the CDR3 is TGTGCCAGCAGACGGACAGGTAGCAGCTCACCCCTCCACTTT. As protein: CASRRTGSSSPLHF. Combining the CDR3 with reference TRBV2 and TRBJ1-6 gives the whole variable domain EPEVTQTPSHQVTQMGQEVILRCVPISNHLYFYWYRQILGQKVEFLVSFYNNEISEKSEIFDDQFSVERPDGSNFTLKIRSTKLEDSAMYFCASRRTGSSSPLHFGNGTRLTVT.

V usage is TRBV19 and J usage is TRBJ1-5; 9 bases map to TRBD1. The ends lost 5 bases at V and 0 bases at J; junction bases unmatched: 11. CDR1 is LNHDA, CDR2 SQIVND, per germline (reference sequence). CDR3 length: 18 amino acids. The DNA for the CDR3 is TGTGCCAGTAGTCGAACAGGGGGCTACGGAAATAGCAATCAGCCCCAGCATTTT. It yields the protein CASSRTGGYGNSNQPQHF.

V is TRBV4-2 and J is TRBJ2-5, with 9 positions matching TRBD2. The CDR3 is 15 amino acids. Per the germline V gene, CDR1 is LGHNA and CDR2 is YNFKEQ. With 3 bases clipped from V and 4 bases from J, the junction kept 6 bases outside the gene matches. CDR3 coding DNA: TGTGCCAGCAGCCAGAAGCGGGGGGATCGAGAGACCCAGTACTTC. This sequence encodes CASSQKRGDRETQYF.